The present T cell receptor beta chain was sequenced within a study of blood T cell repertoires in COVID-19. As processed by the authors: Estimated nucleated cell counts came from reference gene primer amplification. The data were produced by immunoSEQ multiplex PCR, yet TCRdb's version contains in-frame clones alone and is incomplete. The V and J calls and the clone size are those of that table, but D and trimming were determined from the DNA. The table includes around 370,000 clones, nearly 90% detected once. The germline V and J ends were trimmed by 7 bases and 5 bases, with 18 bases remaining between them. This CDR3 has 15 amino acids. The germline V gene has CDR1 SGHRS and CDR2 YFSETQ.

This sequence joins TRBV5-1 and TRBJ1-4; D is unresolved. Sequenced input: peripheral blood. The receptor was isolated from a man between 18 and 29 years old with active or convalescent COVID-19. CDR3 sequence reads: CASAPLPQLNEKLFF. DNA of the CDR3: TGCGCCAGCGCGCCCCTGCCACAGCTCAATGAAAAACTGTTTTTT.